This TCR beta chain was sequenced during a study of shared clonotypes between healthy human individuals. Over several immunoSEQ plates, each subset's genomic DNA was distributed in even portions. Authors' processing steps: ImmunoSEQ only sent back junction sequences with no quality scores, so filtering was done differently. Produced via immunoSEQ multiplex PCR; TCRdb's table is partial and in-frame only. Clonal size and the V and J genes are those of that table, whereas D and trimming came from the DNA. The top ten clones hold 0.13% of a sample with millions of clones, 85% to 95% of them seen once. Findings and caveats of the study: Exclusively blood specimens were collected; tissue repertoires likely differ. Limited genetic and exposure-history diversity came from having few donors.

Of note for this clone: The antigen remains unidentified.

The germline gives CDR1 SQVTM, CDR2 ANQGSEA. V lost 7 bases and J lost 1; bases outside the gene matches: 8. The CDR3 covers 15 residues. The sequence derives from a man younger than 35 in good health. This chain joins TRBV29-1 and TRBJ2-2; 8 positions agree with TRBD2. The sequenced sample was naive CD4+ T cells sorted from blood. The subset is: CD45RA+ positively selected. Here the CDR3 reads CSAEEAGVNTGELFF. The DNA for the CDR3 is TGCAGCGCGGAAGAAGCGGGGGTGAACACCGGGGAGCTGTTTTTT.